The TCR beta chain under discussion was sequenced for a study of response to subunit inactivated influenza vaccine. TCRdb re-called the RT-PCR reads with MiXCR, one entry per CDR3 protein. The data hold 490,000 or so distinct CDR3 sequences, with less than 8% observed a single time. V was pared by 1 base and J by 7 bases, with 6 bases between. The CDR3 consists of 12 residues. The germline V gene encodes CDR1 LGHDT and CDR2 YNNKEL (reference sequence). The sample holds a few counts of this clonotype. Its antigen is as yet unknown. Study observations and caveats: Each seasonal influenza vaccination recruits few new T cells, the authors suggested.

The receptor's source is a man aged 45 to 75 who received an inactivated influenza vaccine. The material was PBMCs from blood, obtained about 23 months after vaccination. The chain links TRBV3-1 to TRBJ2-3; D not resolved. The CDR3 loop reads CASSQVRNTQYF. The CDR3, as DNA: TGTGCCAGCAGCCAAGTGCGGAATACGCAGTATTTT.